This T cell receptor (beta chain) was profiled in a study of blood T cell repertoires in COVID-19. This clone was detected a few times. This CDR3 has 14 amino acids. Trimming removed 0 bases at V and 3 bases at J, with 9 bases between. CDR1 SGHKS and CDR2 YYEKEE come from the germline V gene (reference sequence). Sequenced by immunoSEQ multiplex PCR; TCRdb stores in-frame clones only, minus some. The top ten hold 6% to 7% of the sample, which has under 80,000 clones, about 80% seen once. The chain carries TRBV5-5 and TRBJ2-5; TRBD1 is a possible D gene (5 bases). What was sequenced was peripheral blood. This TCR derives from a woman in her fifties or sixties with acute or convalescent COVID-19. The CDR3 DNA reads as TGTGCCAGCAGCTTGGCACAGGCGGAAGAGACCCAGTACTTC. Encoded protein: CASSLAQAEETQYF.